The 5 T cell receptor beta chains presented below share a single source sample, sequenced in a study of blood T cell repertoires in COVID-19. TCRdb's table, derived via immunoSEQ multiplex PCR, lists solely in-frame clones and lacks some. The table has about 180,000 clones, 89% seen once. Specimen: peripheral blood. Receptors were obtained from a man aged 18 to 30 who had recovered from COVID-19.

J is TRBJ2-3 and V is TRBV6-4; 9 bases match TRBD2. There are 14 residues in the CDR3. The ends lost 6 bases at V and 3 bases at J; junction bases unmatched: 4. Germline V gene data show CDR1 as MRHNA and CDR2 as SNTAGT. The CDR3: CASRQGLATDTQYF. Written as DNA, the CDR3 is TGTGCCAGCAGACAGGGACTAGCAACAGATACGCAGTATTTT.

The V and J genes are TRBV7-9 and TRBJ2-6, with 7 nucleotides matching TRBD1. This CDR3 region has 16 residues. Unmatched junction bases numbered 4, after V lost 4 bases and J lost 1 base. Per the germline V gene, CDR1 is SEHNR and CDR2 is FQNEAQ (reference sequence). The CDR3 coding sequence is TGTGCCAGCAGCTCTGACAGGGCATCTGGGGCCAACGTCCTGACTTTC. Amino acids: CASSSDRASGANVLTF. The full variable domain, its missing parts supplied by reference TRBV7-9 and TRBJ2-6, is DTGVSQNPRHKITKRGQNVTFRCDPISEHNRLYWYRQTLGQGPEFLTYFQNEAQLEKSRLLSDRFSAERPKGSFSTLEIQRTEQGDSAMYLCASSSDRASGANVLTFGAGSRLTVL.

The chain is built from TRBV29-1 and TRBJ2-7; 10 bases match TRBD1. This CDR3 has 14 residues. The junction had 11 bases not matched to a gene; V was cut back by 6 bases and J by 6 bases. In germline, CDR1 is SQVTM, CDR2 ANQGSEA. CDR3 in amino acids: CSVSPGQGLFEQYF. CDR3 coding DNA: TGCAGCGTGTCCCCGGGACAGGGGTTGTTCGAGCAGTACTTC.

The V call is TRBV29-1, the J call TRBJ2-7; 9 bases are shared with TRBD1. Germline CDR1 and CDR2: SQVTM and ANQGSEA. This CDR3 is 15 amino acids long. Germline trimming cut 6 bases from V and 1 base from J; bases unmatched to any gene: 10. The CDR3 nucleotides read TGCAGCGTCACACAGGACAGGGGTTTTTCCTACGAGCAGTACTTC. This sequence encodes CSVTQDRGFSYEQYF.

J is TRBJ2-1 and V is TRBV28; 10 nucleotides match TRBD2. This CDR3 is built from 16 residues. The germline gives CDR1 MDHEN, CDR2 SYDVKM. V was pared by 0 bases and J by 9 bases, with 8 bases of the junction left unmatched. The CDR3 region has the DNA TGTGCCAGCAGTTTATGGGCCCTAGCGGGAGATGTTGAGCAGTTCTTC. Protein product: CASSLWALAGDVEQFF.